Listed here are 23 T cell receptor beta chains from one sample, sequenced in a study of cytomegalovirus exposure and HLA in healthy donors. PCR involved 60 Vbeta and 13 Jbeta primers. TCRdb keeps only in-frame clones here, not all; method: immunoSEQ multiplex PCR. Of 100,000 to 150,000 clones detected, 74% appear once; the ten largest clones hold about 4.4%. Sequencing used PBMCs. The origin of the receptors is a woman in her forties or fifties in good health and CMV-seropositive.

This clone has just a few counts. This sequence joins TRBV6-6 and TRBJ2-7; the D is unclear. This CDR3 comprises 13 residues. Germline V gene data show CDR1 as MNHNY and CDR2 as SVGAGI (reference sequence). Trimming removed 8 bases from V and 2 bases from J, with 13 bases in between. DNA of the CDR3: TGTGCCAGCCAGACATCTACCGCCTACGAGCAGTACTTC. This translates into CASQTSTAYEQYF.

The chain recombines TRBV5-1 with TRBJ1-5, with D hard to call. This CDR3 contains 14 residues. The V gene's germline CDR1 is SGHRS and CDR2 YFSETQ. Trimming cost V 4 bases and J 4 bases, with 12 bases left between them. The CDR3 bases are TGCGCCAGCAGCCCCGACACCAGTAATCAGCCCCAGCATTTT. Encoded protein: CASSPDTSNQPQHF.

The chain uses TRBV5-6 and TRBJ2-3, with 8 bases identical to TRBD1. The CDR3 sequence is 16 residues long. Germline CDR1 SGHDT, CDR2 YYEEEE. The trim removed 3 bases at V and 2 bases at J, leaving 8 bases unmatched. The chain's CDR3 is CASSSQTGGPTDTQYF. The CDR3 coding sequence is TGTGCCAGCAGCTCCCAAACAGGGGGGCCCACAGATACGCAGTATTTT.

V and J are TRBV11-2 and TRBJ1-2, with 7 bases that match TRBD1. V lost 5 bases, J lost 7 bases, and 16 bases stayed unmatched. The CDR3 is 16 residues long. The germline V gene has CDR1 SGHAT and CDR2 FQNNGV. CDR3 bases: TGTGCCAGCAGCGCGGGACAGACGATCCCTCTATTTGGCTACACCTTC. Translating gives CASSAGQTIPLFGYTF.

Only a few counts were recorded for this clone. V usage is TRBV6-1 and J usage is TRBJ2-5; TRBD2 aligns across 8 bases. The CDR3 is 16 residues long. In germline, CDR1 is MNHNS, CDR2 SASEGT. The junction had 5 bases not matched to a gene; V was cut back by 0 bases and J by 2 bases. CDR3 in DNA: TGTGCCAGCAGTGAAGCTCTTAGCGGGGTTCAAGAGACCCAGTACTTC. This codes for CASSEALSGVQETQYF.

V gene TRBV30 combines with J gene TRBJ2-3, with 10 bases that match TRBD2. V shed 1 base, J shed 5 bases, and the junction held 6 bases outside the gene matches. Germline values: CDR1 GTSNPN, CDR2 SVGIG (reference sequence). The CDR3 contains 15 residues. The CDR3 loop is CAWSGASGGLDTQYF. In nucleotides, the CDR3 is TGTGCCTGGAGTGGTGCTAGCGGGGGCCTAGATACGCAGTATTTT.

This chain links TRBV7-2 with TRBJ1-5; 10 nucleotides agree with TRBD1. The CDR3 sequence is 15 residues long. J gave up 6 bases and V 5 bases, and 7 bases lay outside the gene matches. Germline V gene data show CDR1 as SGHTA and CDR2 as FQGNSA. The CDR3 bases are TGTGCCAGCAGCCCCGACAGGGGGCTGCGTCAGCCCCAGCATTTT. Residues: CASSPDRGLRQPQHF.

CDR3 in DNA: TGTGCCAGTTCAAGCGGGGGGCCGGGTCGGACCCAGTACTTC. This gives the protein CASSSGGPGRTQYF. The V call is TRBV6-5, the J call TRBJ2-5; 9 bases line up with TRBD2. CDR1 is MNHEY, CDR2 SVGAGI, per germline. V lost 9 bases and J lost 7; bases outside the gene matches: 12. CDR3 size: 14 residues.

CDR3 region: CAIGNGETQYF. CDR3 nucleotide sequence: TGTGCCATTGGAAACGGGGAGACCCAGTACTTC. V and J are TRBV10-3 and TRBJ2-5; D is ambiguous. CDR3 size: 11 residues. Trimming removed 9 bases at V and 5 bases at J, with 10 bases between. In germline, CDR1 is ENHRY, CDR2 SYGVKD.

V usage is TRBV5-4 and J usage is TRBJ2-5, with TRBD1 identical over 8 bases. The CDR3 runs to 12 residues. V lost 7 bases and J lost 4; bases outside the gene matches: 3. CDR1 and CDR2 from the germline V gene are SGHNT and YYREEE (reference sequence). CDR3 region: CASGGQGETQYF. The CDR3 nucleotides read TGTGCCAGCGGAGGACAGGGAGAGACCCAGTACTTC.

This clone was observed a single time. The chain couples TRBV2 to TRBJ2-7; weak D call: TRBD2 (5 bases). Per the germline V gene, CDR1 is SNHLY and CDR2 is FYNNEI. The CDR3 is made up of 13 amino acids. V was trimmed by 2 bases and J by 6 bases, leaving 11 bases between them. CDR3 nucleotides: TGTGCCAGCAGTGAAATTCGGGGAGCCGAGCAGTACTTC. Encoded protein: CASSEIRGAEQYF.

The rearrangement joins TRBV15 to TRBJ1-6; no clear D gene. This CDR3 has 16 amino acids. V lost 3 bases to trimming and J lost 0 bases, with 9 bases between them. Germline CDR1 and CDR2: LNHNV and YYDKDF (reference sequence). The CDR3, as DNA: TGTGCCACCAGCAGTTACAGTAGCTCCTATAATTCACCCCTCCACTTT. As protein: CATSSYSSSYNSPLHF.

In its sample, this clone was seen a few times. This chain connects TRBV5-6 to TRBJ1-2; TRBD1 matches 9 bases. The germline CDR1 and CDR2 sequences are SGHDT and YYEEEE. CDR3 length: 15 residues. Germline trimming cut 4 bases from V and 4 bases from J; bases unmatched to any gene: 8. The CDR3 DNA reads as TGTGCCAGCAGCCCATTAGGGACAGGGTCCTATGGCTACACCTTC. As protein: CASSPLGTGSYGYTF.

The chain is built from TRBV2 and TRBJ1-3; possible D gene TRBD1, 6 bases. The CDR3 has 16 residues. In germline, CDR1 is SNHLY, CDR2 FYNNEI. Deletions cut 4 bases from V and 3 bases from J, with 16 bases between. The CDR3 DNA reads as TGTGCCAGCAGTGGACCGGGGGGGCCGGGTGGAAACACCATATATTTT. The encoded protein is CASSGPGGPGGNTIYF.

The chain recombines TRBV13 with TRBJ2-5; 9 bases are a match to TRBD1. The better agreement between TRBJ2-7 and the DNA end casts doubt on the J call. CDR1 is PRHDT, CDR2 FYEKMQ, per germline (reference sequence). The length of the CDR3 is 16 residues. CDR3 nucleotide sequence: TGTGCCAGCTCAATGGGGGGGACAGGGATCCCCTACGAGCAGTACTTC. Amino acids: CASSMGGTGIPYEQYF.

CDR3 region: CASRYDRGRNYGYTF. The CDR3 nucleotides read TGTGCCAGCAGATACGACAGGGGGCGAAACTATGGCTACACCTTC. The J gene is TRBJ1-2, the V gene TRBV7-2; 10 bases are shared with TRBD1. The CDR3 extends over 15 amino acids. The germline CDR1 and CDR2 sequences are SGHTA and FQGNSA. Losses at the gene ends were 6 bases for V and 2 bases for J; bases not matched to a gene: 6.

This clone was detected only once. The J gene is TRBJ1-1, the V gene TRBV18, with D possibly TRBD1 on 6 matching bases. The germline gives CDR1 KGHSH, CDR2 LQKENI. The CDR3 has 15 amino acids. With 3 bases removed from V and 0 bases from J, the gap between germline ends came to 11 bases. CDR3 nucleotide sequence: TGTGCCAGCTCACCTTCGGGACATTTGAACACTGAAGCTTTCTTT. This sequence encodes CASSPSGHLNTEAFF.

The chain couples TRBV25-1 to TRBJ2-2; TRBD2 matches at 7 bases. This CDR3 is built from 15 residues. Germline assignment: CDR1 MGHDK and CDR2 SYGVNS. Losses at the gene ends were 4 bases for V and 7 bases for J; bases not matched to a gene: 9. DNA for the CDR3: TGTGCCAGCAGTGCAACTTCCAGGGAGGGCGGGGAGCTGTTTTTT. Protein product: CASSATSREGGELFF.

This chain joins TRBV5-1 and TRBJ2-2, with TRBD1 identical over 12 bases. The germline V gene encodes CDR1 SGHRS and CDR2 YFSETQ. Trimming took 4 bases from V and 5 from J; bases not matched to a gene: 6. The CDR3 length is 16 residues. DNA for the CDR3: TGCGCCAGCAGCACGGGGACAGGGGGCTATACCGGGGAGCTGTTTTTT. Protein sequence: CASSTGTGGYTGELFF.

The rearrangement joins TRBV6-5 to TRBJ1-4, with D possibly TRBD1 on 5 matching bases. Looked up from germline, CDR1 is MNHEY and CDR2 is SVGAGI. Trimming left V 2 bases short and J 8 bases short, with 12 bases between. The CDR3 contains 14 residues. CDR3: CASSYGGDGEKLFF. CDR3 DNA: TGTGCCAGCAGTTACGGGGGGGACGGGGAAAAACTGTTTTTT.

The chain combines TRBV7-2 with TRBJ2-7; D gene uncertain. Germline loops: CDR1 SGHTA, CDR2 FQGNSA. This CDR3 contains 13 residues. The germline V and J ends were trimmed by 3 bases and 5 bases, with 11 bases remaining between them. CDR3 in DNA: TGTGCCAGCAGCTTGCTCATAGGAGACGAGCAGTACTTC. Translated, it gives CASSLLIGDEQYF.

The CDR3 loop is CSAAPGQPYEQYF. DNA for the CDR3: TGCAGCGCCGCCCCGGGACAACCCTACGAGCAGTACTTC. This chain joins TRBV29-1 and TRBJ2-7; perhaps TRBD1 as D (6 bases). The V end was cut by 7 bases, the J end by 2 bases, with 15 bases between. Germline V gives CDR1 SQVTM, CDR2 ANQGSEA. The CDR3 contains 13 residues.

This clone showed up just a few times. The V gene is TRBV10-3, the J gene TRBJ1-1; D is undetermined. Germline V lookup: CDR1 ENHRY, CDR2 SYGVKD. The V gene lost 4 bases and the J gene lost 6 bases, with 15 bases spanning the gap. The CDR3 has 14 residues. CDR3 sequence: CAISGVTKRAEAFF. In DNA form, the CDR3 reads TGTGCCATCAGTGGGGTTACTAAACGGGCTGAAGCTTTCTTT.